The next 3 T cell receptor beta chains were all read from a single sample in a study of PD-1 blockade in classical Hodgkin lymphoma. All trial patients relapsed after autologous stem cell transplantation. Profiling relied on immunoSEQ multiplex PCR, and the TCRdb table lists in-frame clones only, not all of them. Among roughly 22,000 clones listed, roughly 72% were seen once. The starting material was peripheral blood mononuclear cells (PBMCs), obtained at baseline. The source of these receptors is a human donor with classical Hodgkin lymphoma.

The rearrangement uses TRBV5-4 and TRBJ1-1; 7 bases align to TRBD1. The CDR3 runs to 12 residues. Looked up from germline, CDR1 is SGHNT and CDR2 is YYREEE (reference sequence). CDR3 bases: TGTGTCGGGACAGCCCAAGGCACTGAAGCTTTCTTT. Its protein product is CVGTAQGTEAFF.

The chain couples TRBV10-3 to TRBJ2-7; weak D call: TRBD1 (8 bases). Deletions cut 6 bases from V and 1 base from J, with 16 bases between. This CDR3 is 15 amino acids long. Germline CDR1 reads ENHRY; CDR2 reads SYGVKD. The CDR3 protein is CAIRRNRGGSYEQYF. CDR3 sequence (DNA): TGTGCCATCAGGAGAAACAGGGGGGGATCCTACGAGCAGTACTTC.

CDR3 residues: CASSYSAEGPGEAFF. The CDR3 DNA follows: TGTGCCAGCAGTTACTCCGCCGAAGGTCCGGGGGAAGCTTTCTTT. The chain uses TRBV6-5 and TRBJ1-1; no clear D. The CDR3 has 15 amino acids. Looked up from germline, CDR1 is MNHEY and CDR2 is SVGAGI. V was trimmed by 0 bases and J by 8 bases, leaving 16 bases between them.